Listed here are 7 T cell receptor beta chains from one sample, sequenced in a study of T cells in Graves' hyperthyroidism and ophthalmopathy. TCR beta CDR3 regions were amplified from RNA transcripts. First-round RT-PCR with HTBI primers amplified the TCR CDR3 region. TCRdb reprocessed the multiplex PCR reads with MiXCR, giving one entry per CDR3 protein. The table shows roughly 510,000 distinct CDR3 sequences, with 46% occurring only once. The sequenced material came from peripheral blood or thyroid tissue (not recorded which). The origin of the receptors is an adult woman with Graves' disease, either hyperthyroidism or ophthalmopathy (not recorded which).

In its sample, this clonotype was seen many times. One junction end disagrees with the germline gene, perhaps due to a read error. This chain joins TRBV5-1 and TRBJ2-7; D gene unclear. CDR1 is SGHRS and CDR2 is YFSETQ in the germline V gene. The CDR3 is 12 residues long. This CDR3 reads CASSPDSYEQYF. The CDR3 nucleotides read TGTGCCAGCAGTCCCGATTCCTACGAGCAGTACTTC.

The chain joins TRBV10-2 to TRBJ2-5; 9 bases agree with TRBD1. The CDR3 is 17 residues long. Germline V gene lookup returns CDR1 WSHSY and CDR2 SAAADI. V gave up 3 bases and J gave up 0 bases; unmatched junction bases: 8. CDR3 sequence reads: CASSEKPTGGYQETQYF. CDR3 DNA sequence: TGCGCCAGCAGTGAAAAACCGACAGGGGGGTACCAAGAGACCCAGTACTTC.

Many counts were recorded for this clonotype. The rearrangement links TRBV15 to TRBJ1-2, with no clear D. The length of the CDR3 is 14 residues. Germline loops: CDR1 LNHNV, CDR2 YYDKDF (reference sequence). Trimming removed 3 bases from V and 4 bases from J, with 12 bases in between. The DNA for the CDR3 is TGTGCCACCAGCAGGAAAGGGATTTCCTATGGCTACACCTTC. This sequence encodes CATSRKGISYGYTF.

This clonotype was counted ten times or more. This rearrangement joins TRBV7-2 to TRBJ2-7; the match to TRBD2 covers 7 bases. The ends lost 3 bases at V and 6 bases at J; junction bases unmatched: 5. This CDR3 contains 13 residues. Per the germline V gene, CDR1 is SGHTA and CDR2 is FQGNSA. The CDR3 here is CASSFRTSPEQYF. The CDR3 coding sequence is TGTGCCAGCAGCTTCCGGACTAGTCCCGAGCAGTACTTC.

This clonotype was detected ten times or more. The CDR3 DNA reads as TGTGCCAGCAGTTTAGCAACAGCGACTTCCTACGAGCAGTACTTC. Translated: CASSLATATSYEQYF. The chain employs TRBV12-3 or TRBV12-4 and TRBJ2-7; D is ambiguous. This CDR3 is 15 amino acids long. Between the trimmed V and J ends, which lost 0 bases and 1 base, there was a span of 10 bases.

The chain recombines TRBV7-6 with TRBJ2-5; 7 nucleotides match TRBD2. The CDR3 is 18 amino acids. Germline-derived CDR1 and CDR2 are SGHVS and FNYEAQ. V dropped 3 bases and J dropped 3; count of bases not matched to a gene: 16. DNA for the CDR3: TGTGCCAGCAGCTTTCCGGGAGGCGGGAGTGTAGTGGAAGAGACCCAGTACTTC. Amino acid sequence: CASSFPGGGSVVEETQYF.

On this clonotype itself: An end of the junction does not agree with germline; a read error may underlie this. The chain has TRBV5-4 and TRBJ1-4, with 7 bases fitting TRBD1. The CDR3 length is 16 residues. Germline-derived CDR1 and CDR2 are SGHNT and YYREEE (reference sequence). The CDR3 DNA sequence: TGTGCCGGCAGCACCGGGACAGTAACAACTAATGAAAAACTGTTTTTT. It encodes CAGSTGTVTTNEKLFF.